This TCR beta chain is drawn from a study of blood T cells in healthy people across ages. Findings of the study overall: Naive T cell percentage and TCR beta diversity correlated strongly.

The authors ran a second PCR of about 6 to 11 cycles using a sample-barcoded 5' primer and a J-beta primer mix. Each cDNA molecule carried a tag from a template-switch adaptor that contained 12 random nucleotides. MiXCR was run by TCRdb on the 5' RACE reads, yielding one entry per CDR3 protein. Here the sample spans over a million distinct CDR3 sequences, around 40% being singletons. V shed 3 bases and J shed 11 bases, with 10 bases lying between them. This CDR3 is built from 11 residues. In germline, CDR1 is MNHEY, CDR2 SVGAGI. As regards this clonotype: Antigen specificity is unknown.

The sequenced sample was blood. The rearrangement joins TRBV6-5 to TRBJ1-1; no reliable D call. The sequence was collected from a woman aged 18-30 years in good health. In DNA form, the CDR3 reads TGTGCCAGCAGTTATTCTGGTTCGGCTTTCTTT. Amino acid sequence: CASSYSGSAFF.